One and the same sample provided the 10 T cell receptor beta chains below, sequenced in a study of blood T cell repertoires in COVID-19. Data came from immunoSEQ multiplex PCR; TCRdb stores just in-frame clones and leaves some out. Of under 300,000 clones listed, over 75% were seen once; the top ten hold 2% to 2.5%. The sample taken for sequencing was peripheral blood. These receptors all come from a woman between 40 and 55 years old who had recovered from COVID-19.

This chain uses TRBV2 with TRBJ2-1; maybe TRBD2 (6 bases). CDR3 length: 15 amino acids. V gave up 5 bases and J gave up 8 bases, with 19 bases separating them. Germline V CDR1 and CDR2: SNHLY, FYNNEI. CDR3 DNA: TGTGCCAGCAGTCCCCTTAGGAGGGTTGGGGATGAGCAGTTCTTC. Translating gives CASSPLRRVGDEQFF.

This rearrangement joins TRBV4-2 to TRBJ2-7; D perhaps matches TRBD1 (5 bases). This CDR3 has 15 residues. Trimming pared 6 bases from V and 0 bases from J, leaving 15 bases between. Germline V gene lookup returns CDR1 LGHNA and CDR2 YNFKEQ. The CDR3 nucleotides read TGTGCCAGCAGTGGGGCGTGGGTCAGCTCCTACGAGCAGTACTTC. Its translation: CASSGAWVSSYEQYF.

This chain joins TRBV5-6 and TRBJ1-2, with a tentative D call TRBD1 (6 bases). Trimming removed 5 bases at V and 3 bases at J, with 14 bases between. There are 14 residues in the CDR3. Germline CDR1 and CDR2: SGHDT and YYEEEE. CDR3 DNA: TGTGCCAGCAGAGAACAGGGTGTTGACTATGGCTACACCTTC. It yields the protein CASREQGVDYGYTF.

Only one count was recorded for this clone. CDR3 loop: CASSPQGAAEAFF. For the CDR3, the DNA is TGTGCCAGCTCACCACAGGGGGCCGCTGAAGCTTTCTTT. This chain connects TRBV18 to TRBJ1-1, with 7 bases fitting TRBD1. Germline loops: CDR1 KGHSH, CDR2 LQKENI. CDR3 length equals 13 residues. V was pared by 1 base and J by 6 bases, with 2 bases of the junction left unmatched.

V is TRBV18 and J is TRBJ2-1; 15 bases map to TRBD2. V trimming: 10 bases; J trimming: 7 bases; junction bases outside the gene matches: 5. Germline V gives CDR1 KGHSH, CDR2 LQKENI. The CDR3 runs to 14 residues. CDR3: CATRTSGGGNEQFF. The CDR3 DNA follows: TGTGCCACCAGGACTAGCGGGGGGGGGAATGAGCAGTTCTTC.

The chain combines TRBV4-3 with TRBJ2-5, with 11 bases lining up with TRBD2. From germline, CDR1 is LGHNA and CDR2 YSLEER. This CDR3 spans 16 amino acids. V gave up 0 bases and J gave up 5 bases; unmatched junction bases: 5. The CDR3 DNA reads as TGCGCCAGCAGCCAAGAGATAGCGGGGGGGCCGGAGACCCAGTACTTC. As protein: CASSQEIAGGPETQYF.

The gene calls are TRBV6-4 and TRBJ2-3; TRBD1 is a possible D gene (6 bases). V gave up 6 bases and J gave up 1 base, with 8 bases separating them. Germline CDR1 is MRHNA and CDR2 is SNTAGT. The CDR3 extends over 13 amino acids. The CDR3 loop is CASRDSGTDTQYF. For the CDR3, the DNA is TGTGCCAGCAGGGACAGCGGCACAGATACGCAGTATTTT.

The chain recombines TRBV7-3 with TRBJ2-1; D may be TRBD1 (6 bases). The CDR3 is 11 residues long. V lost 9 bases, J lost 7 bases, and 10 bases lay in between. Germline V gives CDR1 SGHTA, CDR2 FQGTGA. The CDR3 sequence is CASRDRNEQFF. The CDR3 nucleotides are TGTGCCAGTAGAGACAGGAATGAGCAGTTCTTC.

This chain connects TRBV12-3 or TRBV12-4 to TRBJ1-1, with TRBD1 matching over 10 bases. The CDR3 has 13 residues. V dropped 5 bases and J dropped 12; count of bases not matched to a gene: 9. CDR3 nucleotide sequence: TGTGCCAGCAGTCTGGGACAGGGGAGCGGGTCTTTCTTT. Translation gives CASSLGQGSGSFF.

The CDR3 spells CASSPGGELFF. DNA for the CDR3: TGTGCCAGCAGCCCAGGGGGGGAGCTGTTTTTT. This chain connects TRBV7-6 to TRBJ2-2, with D possibly TRBD1 on 5 matching bases. From germline, CDR1 is SGHVS and CDR2 FNYEAQ. The V end was cut by 5 bases, the J end by 8 bases, with 6 bases between. This CDR3 has 11 residues.